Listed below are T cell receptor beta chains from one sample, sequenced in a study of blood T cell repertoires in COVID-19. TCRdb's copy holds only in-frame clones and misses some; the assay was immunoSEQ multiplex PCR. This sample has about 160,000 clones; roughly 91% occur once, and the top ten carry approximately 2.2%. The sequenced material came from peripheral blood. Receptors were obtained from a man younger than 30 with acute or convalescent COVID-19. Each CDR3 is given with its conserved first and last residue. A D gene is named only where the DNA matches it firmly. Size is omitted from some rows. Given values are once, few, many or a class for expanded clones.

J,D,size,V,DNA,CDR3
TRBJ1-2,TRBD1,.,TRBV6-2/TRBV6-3,TGTGCCAGCAGTTACGGGGGGACAGTAAACTATGGCTACACCTTC,CASSYGGTVNYGYTF
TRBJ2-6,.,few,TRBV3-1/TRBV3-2,TGTGCCAGCAGCCAGGAGAGCTCTGGGGCCAACGTCCTGACTTTC,CASSQESSGANVLTF
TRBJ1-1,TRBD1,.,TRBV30,TGTGCCTGGAGTGTCCGGACAGGCACTAACACTGAAGCTTTCTTT,CAWSVRTGTNTEAFF
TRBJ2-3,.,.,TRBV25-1,TGTGCCAGCAGTGGTCCCTTGCGGGCAGATACGCAGTATTTT,CASSGPLRADTQYF
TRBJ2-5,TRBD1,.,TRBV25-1,TGTGCCAGCAGTGGACTCGGGGACAGGGTCAAAGAGACCCAGTACTTC,CASSGLGDRVKETQYF
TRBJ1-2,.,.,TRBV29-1,TGCAGCGTTGAAGATCTTCAGGGTGGAACAGGCCTTAACTATGGCTACACCTTC,CSVEDLQGGTGLNYGYTF
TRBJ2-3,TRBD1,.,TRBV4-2,TGTGCCAGCAGCCAAGGACAGGGGAGCACAGATACGCAGTATTTT,CASSQGQGSTDTQYF
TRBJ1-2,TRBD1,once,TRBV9,TGTGCCAGCAGCGCCCTGGGACAGGGGGCCTATGGCTACACCTTC,CASSALGQGAYGYTF
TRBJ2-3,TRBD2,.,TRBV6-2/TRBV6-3,TGTGCCAGCAGTTACCGGGGGGGGGAAACAGATACGCAGTATTTT,CASSYRGGETDTQYF
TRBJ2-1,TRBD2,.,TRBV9,TGTGCCAGCAGCCTCGGGGGGGGCGCCCCTCACAATGAGCAGTTCTTC,CASSLGGGAPHNEQFF
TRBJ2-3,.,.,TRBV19,TGTGCCAGTAGTCCGGACAGGACTATTACAGATACGCAGTATTTT,CASSPDRTITDTQYF
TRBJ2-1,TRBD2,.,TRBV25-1,TGTGCCAGCAGTGATAGCGGGAGTCGGAATGAGCAGTTCTTC,CASSDSGSRNEQFF
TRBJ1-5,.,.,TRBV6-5,TGTGCCAGCAGTTTGGGGCCAATTCAGCCCCAGCATTTT,CASSLGPIQPQHF
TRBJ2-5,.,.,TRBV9,TGTGCCAGCAGCGTAGCCGATGGGCGGACGGGGGAGACCCAGTACTTC,CASSVADGRTGETQYF
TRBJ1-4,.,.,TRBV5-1,TGCGCCAGCAGCTATGACGACTCGACGGGATTGGATGAAAAACTGTTTTTT,CASSYDDSTGLDEKLFF
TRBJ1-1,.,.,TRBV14,TGTGCCAGCAGCCAAGTGTCAACTAATGAAGCTTTCTTT,CASSQVSTNEAFF
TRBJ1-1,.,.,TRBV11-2,TGTGCCAGCAGCTTAATCACGGACACTGAAGCTTTCTTT,CASSLITDTEAFF
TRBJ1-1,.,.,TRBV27,TGTGCCAGCAGATTCACGATGGGGCAGTCGAACACTGAAGCTTTCTTT,CASRFTMGQSNTEAFF
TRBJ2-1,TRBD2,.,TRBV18,TGTGCCAGCTCACCTCACCTAGCGGGGGTATTCAATGAGCAGTTCTTC,CASSPHLAGVFNEQFF
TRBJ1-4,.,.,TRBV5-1,TGCGCCAGCAGCTTGTACCTTCCCGGGGTTAATGAAAAACTGTTTTTT,CASSLYLPGVNEKLFF
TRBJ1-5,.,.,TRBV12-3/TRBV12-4,TGTGCCAGCAGTGGAACAGGTCTACAATTTTTTTTT,CASSGTGLQFFF
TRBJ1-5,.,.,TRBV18,TGTGCCAGCTCACCAACAAAGGACAACAATCAGCCCCAGCATTTT,CASSPTKDNNQPQHF
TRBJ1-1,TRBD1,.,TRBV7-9,TGTGCCAGCAGCCAATACAGGGGGCTCATGAACACTGAAGCTTTCTTT,CASSQYRGLMNTEAFF
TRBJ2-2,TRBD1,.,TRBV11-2,TGTGCCAGCAGCTACACGACCGGGACAGGGATCACCGGGGAGCTGTTTTTT,CASSYTTGTGITGELFF
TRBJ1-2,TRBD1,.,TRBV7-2,TGTGCCAGCAGCTTACCAGGGACAGACTATGGCTACACCTTC,CASSLPGTDYGYTF
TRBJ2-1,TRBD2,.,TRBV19,TGTGCCAGTAGTATATCCCCCGGGACTAGCGGGAGGAATGAGCAGTTCTTC,CASSISPGTSGRNEQFF
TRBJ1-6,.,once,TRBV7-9,TGTGCCAGCAGCCCAGACGGAGGGCTCTCTAATTCACCCCTCCACTTT,CASSPDGGLSNSPLHF
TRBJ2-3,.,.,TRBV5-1,TGCGCCAGCAGCTTGGGCAGGACAGATACGCAGTATTTT,CASSLGRTDTQYF
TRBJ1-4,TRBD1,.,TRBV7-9,TGTGCCAGCAGCCGGACAGGGTCAGGTGAAAAACTGTTTTTT,CASSRTGSGEKLFF
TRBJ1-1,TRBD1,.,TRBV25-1,TGTGCCAGCACGCCCAACAGGGGAATTGGCACTGAAGCTTTCTTT,CASTPNRGIGTEAFF
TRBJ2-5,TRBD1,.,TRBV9,TGTGCCAGCAGCGCCCGGACAGGGAGCGCCTCCCAAGAGACCCAGTACTTC,CASSARTGSASQETQYF
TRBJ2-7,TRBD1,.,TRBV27,TGTGCCAGCAGCCAGGGGACAGGGGGTTTCTTGTTCTACGAGCAGTACTTC,CASSQGTGGFLFYEQYF
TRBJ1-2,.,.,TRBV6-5,TGTGCCAGCAGACTAGTCGAGCGTGGCTACACCTTC,CASRLVERGYTF
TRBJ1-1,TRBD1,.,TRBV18,TGTGCCAGCTCACTCAAACAGGGGGCACTATATAGGACTGAAGCTTTCTTT,CASSLKQGALYRTEAFF
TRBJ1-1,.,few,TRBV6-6,TGTGCCAGCAGTTACGGGGCTCGTATCACTGAAGCTTTCTTT,CASSYGARITEAFF
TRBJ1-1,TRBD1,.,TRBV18,TGTGCCAGCTCACTTGGACAGGGAAGCATGAACACTGAAGCTTTCTTT,CASSLGQGSMNTEAFF
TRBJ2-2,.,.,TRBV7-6,TGTGCCAGCAGCTTAGAGGGGGAATTGGCGTCCCTGAACACCGGGGAGCTGTTTTTT,CASSLEGELASLNTGELFF
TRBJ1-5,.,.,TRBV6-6,TGTGCCAGCAGCCCCTCGAGACAGGGCAATCAGCCCCAGCATTTT,CASSPSRQGNQPQHF
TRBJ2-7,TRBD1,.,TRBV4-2,TGTGCCAGCAGCCCTATACTCGGGACAGGGAACTACGAGCAGTACTTC,CASSPILGTGNYEQYF
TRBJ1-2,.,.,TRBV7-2,TGTGCCAGCAGCCCCCGTCCTGGCTACACCTTC,CASSPRPGYTF
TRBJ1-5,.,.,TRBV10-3,TGTGCCATCAGTGGAGGCAGCAACAATCAGCCCCAGCATTTT,CAISGGSNNQPQHF
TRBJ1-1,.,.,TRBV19,TGTGCCACCCATAGGAACACTGAAGCTTTCTTT,CATHRNTEAFF
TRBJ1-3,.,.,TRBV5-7,TGTGCCAGCAGCTTGGTGTACAGACCCTCTGGAAACACCATATATTTT,CASSLVYRPSGNTIYF
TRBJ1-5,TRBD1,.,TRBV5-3,TGTGCCAGAAGCTTGGAGCGGACAGGGGAGCGGTCGAGCAATCAGCCCCAGCATTTT,CARSLERTGERSSNQPQHF
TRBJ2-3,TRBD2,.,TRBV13,TGTGCCAGCAGCTCCTCGACTAGCGGGAGAACAGATACGCAGTATTTT,CASSSSTSGRTDTQYF
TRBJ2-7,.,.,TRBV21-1,TGTGCCAGCAGCAAACCCACAGGTGGGGACGAGCAGTACTTC,CASSKPTGGDEQYF
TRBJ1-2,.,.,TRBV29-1,TGCAGCGTTCGTAGAGGAGGCGGAAACACCTTC,CSVRRGGGNTF
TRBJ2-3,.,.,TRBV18,TGTGCCAGCTCACCACCGGGGGGAAGCACAGATACGCAGTATTTT,CASSPPGGSTDTQYF
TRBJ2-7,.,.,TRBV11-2,TGTGCCAGCAGCTTCGTTCAGGACATACAGTACTTC,CASSFVQDIQYF
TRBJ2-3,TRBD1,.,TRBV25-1,TGTGCCAGCAGTTTAGGACCCCCAGGGGGCAATCAGTATTTT,CASSLGPPGGNQYF
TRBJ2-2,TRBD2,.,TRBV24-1,TGTGCCACCAGTGACCCGACTAGCGGGGTGGACGGGGAGCTGTTTTTT,CATSDPTSGVDGELFF
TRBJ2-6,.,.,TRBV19,TGTGCCAGTAGGTCGGGATCTGGGGCCAACGTCCTGACTTTC,CASRSGSGANVLTF
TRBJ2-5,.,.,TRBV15,TGTGCCACCAGCAGAGATATAAGCTTTCAAGAGACCCAGTACTTC,CATSRDISFQETQYF